This T cell receptor (beta chain) originates from a study of blood T cells in healthy people across ages. A second PCR of roughly 7 to 11 cycles used a sample-barcoded 5' primer and a J-beta primer mix. TCRdb redid the calling of the 5' RACE reads with MiXCR, one entry per CDR3 protein. The data contain hundreds of thousands of distinct CDR3 sequences, 46% of them seen just once; the ten biggest clones take up roughly 18%. With 5 bases removed from V and 7 bases from J, the gap between germline ends came to 17 bases. In germline, CDR1 is KGHDR, CDR2 SFDVKD. The CDR3 is made up of 15 amino acids. This clonotype was seen only a few times.

What was sequenced was blood. This chain links TRBV24-1 with TRBJ2-1, with unresolved D. This TCR came from a man older than 75 in good health. CDR3 nucleotides: TGTGCCACCAGTGGCGTCCTGGCCCCAAAGAATGAGCAGTTCTTC. Translation: CATSGVLAPKNEQFF.